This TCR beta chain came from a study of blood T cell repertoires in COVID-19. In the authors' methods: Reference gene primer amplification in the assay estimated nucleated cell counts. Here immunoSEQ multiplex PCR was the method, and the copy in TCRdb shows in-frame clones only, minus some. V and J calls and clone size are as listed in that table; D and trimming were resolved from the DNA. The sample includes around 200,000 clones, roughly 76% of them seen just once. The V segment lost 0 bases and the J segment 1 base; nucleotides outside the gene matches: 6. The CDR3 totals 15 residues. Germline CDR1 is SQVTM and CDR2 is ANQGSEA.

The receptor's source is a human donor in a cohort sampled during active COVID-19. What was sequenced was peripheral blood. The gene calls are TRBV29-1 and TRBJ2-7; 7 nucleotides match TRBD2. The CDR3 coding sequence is TGCAGCGTTGAAGATCCGGGGAGGGGATCCTACGAGCAGTACTTC. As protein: CSVEDPGRGSYEQYF.